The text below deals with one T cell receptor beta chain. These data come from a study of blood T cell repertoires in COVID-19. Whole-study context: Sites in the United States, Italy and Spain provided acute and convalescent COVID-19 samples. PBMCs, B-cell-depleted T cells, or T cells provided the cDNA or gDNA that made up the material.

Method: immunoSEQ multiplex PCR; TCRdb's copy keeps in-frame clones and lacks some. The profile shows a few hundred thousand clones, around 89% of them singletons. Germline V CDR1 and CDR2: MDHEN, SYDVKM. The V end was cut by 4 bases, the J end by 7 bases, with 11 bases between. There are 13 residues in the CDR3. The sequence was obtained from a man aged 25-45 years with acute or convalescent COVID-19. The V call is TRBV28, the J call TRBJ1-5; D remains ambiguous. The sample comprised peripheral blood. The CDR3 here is CASSSWGGQPQHF. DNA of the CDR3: TGTGCCAGCAGTTCATGGGGAGGACAGCCCCAGCATTTT. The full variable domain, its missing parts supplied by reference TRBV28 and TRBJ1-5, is DVKVTQSSRYLVKRTGEKVFLECVQDMDHENMFWYRQDPGLGLRLIYFSYDVKMKEKGDIPEGYSVSREKKERFSLILESASTNQTSMYLCASSSWGGQPQHFGDGTRLSIL.